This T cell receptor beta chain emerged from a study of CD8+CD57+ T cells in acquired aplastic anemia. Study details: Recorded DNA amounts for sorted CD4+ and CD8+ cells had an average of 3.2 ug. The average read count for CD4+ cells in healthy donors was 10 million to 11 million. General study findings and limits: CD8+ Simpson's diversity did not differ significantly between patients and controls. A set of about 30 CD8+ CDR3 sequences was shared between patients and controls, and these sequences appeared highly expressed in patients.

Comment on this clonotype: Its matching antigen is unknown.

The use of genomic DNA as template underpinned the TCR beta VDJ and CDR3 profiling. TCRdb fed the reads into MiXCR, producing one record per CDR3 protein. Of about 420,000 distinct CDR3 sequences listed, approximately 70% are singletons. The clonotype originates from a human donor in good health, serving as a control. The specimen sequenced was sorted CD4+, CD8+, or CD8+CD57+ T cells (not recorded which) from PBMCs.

CDR3 sequence: CASSQERGAGRDTQYF. Written as DNA, the CDR3 is TGTGCCAGCAGCCAAGAGCGGGGGGCAGGGCGGGATACGCAGTATTTT. This rearrangement joins TRBV9 to TRBJ2-3, with 9 positions matching TRBD2. Trimming cost V 4 bases and J 6 bases; bases outside gene matches: 12. The CDR3 spans 16 residues. Looked up from germline, CDR1 is SGDLS and CDR2 is YYNGEE.